These 8 T cell receptor beta chains came from one sample sequenced in a study of shared clonotypes between healthy human individuals. Measured with immunoSEQ multiplex PCR; TCRdb has only the in-frame clones, and not every one. The top ten hold under 0.15% of the sample, which has around 2,000,000 clones, roughly 94% seen once. Sequencing was done on a sample of naive CD4+ T cells sorted from blood. The subset: CD45RA+ positively selected. All receptors derive from a man younger than 30 in good health.

V usage is TRBV7-3 and J usage is TRBJ2-3, with TRBD2 identical over 8 bases. Germline trimming cut 5 bases from V and 2 bases from J; bases unmatched to any gene: 6. Germline V gives CDR1 SGHTA, CDR2 FQGTGA. The CDR3 is 15 residues long. The CDR3 spells CASSVGLAFTDTQYF. CDR3 DNA sequence: TGTGCCAGCAGCGTAGGACTAGCTTTCACAGATACGCAGTATTTT. Looking up the rest from reference TRBV7-3 and TRBJ2-3 gives the full variable domain: GAGVSQTPSNKVTEKGKYVELRCDPISGHTALYWYRQSLGQGPEFLIYFQGTGAADDSGLPNDRFFAVRPEGSVSTLKIQRTERGDSAVYLCASSVGLAFTDTQYFGPGTRLTVL.

V is TRBV6-5 and J is TRBJ1-1; unclear D gene. The CDR3 totals 14 residues. Germline CDR1 is MNHEY and CDR2 is SVGAGI. V lost 5 bases and J lost 3, with 13 bases in between. The chain's CDR3 is CASSPLLRDTEAFF. The CDR3 bases are TGTGCCAGCAGTCCACTTTTAAGGGACACTGAAGCTTTCTTT.

This sequence joins TRBV2 and TRBJ1-5; D call uncertain. Germline loops: CDR1 SNHLY, CDR2 FYNNEI. The CDR3 is 14 residues long. V was clipped by 2 bases and J by 3 bases, with 8 bases between them. The chain's CDR3 is CASSEQDVNQPQHF. CDR3 bases: TGTGCCAGCAGTGAACAGGACGTCAATCAGCCCCAGCATTTT. Based on the CDR3 plus reference TRBV2 and TRBJ1-5, the full variable domain is EPEVTQTPSHQVTQMGQEVILRCVPISNHLYFYWYRQILGQKVEFLVSFYNNEISEKSEIFDDQFSVERPDGSNFTLKIRSTKLEDSAMYFCASSEQDVNQPQHFGDGTRLSIL.

The chain carries TRBV11-2 and TRBJ1-1, with 9 bases aligning to TRBD1. Trimming removed 7 bases from V and 5 bases from J; junction bases left unmatched: 5. The CDR3 loop spans 13 amino acids. The germline V gene has CDR1 SGHAT and CDR2 FQNNGV. CDR3 region: CASKGTGKTEAFF. The CDR3, as DNA: TGTGCCAGCAAGGGGACAGGGAAAACTGAAGCTTTCTTT.

This chain uses TRBV18 with TRBJ1-1; 7 bases fit TRBD1. Germline assignment: CDR1 KGHSH and CDR2 LQKENI. The CDR3 loop spans 13 amino acids. Trimming removed 3 bases from V and 5 bases from J; junction bases left unmatched: 3. CDR3 region: CASSPKQGTEAFF. The CDR3 DNA is TGTGCCAGCTCACCGAAACAGGGGACTGAAGCTTTCTTT.

The CDR3 region has the DNA TGCGCCAGCAGCTACGACAGGGGAGATACGCAGTATTTT. This translates into CASSYDRGDTQYF. The V gene is TRBV4-3, the J gene TRBJ2-3; 8 bases fit TRBD1. The CDR3 length is 13 residues. J gave up 5 bases and V 5 bases, and 3 bases lay outside the gene matches. The germline V gene has CDR1 LGHNA and CDR2 YSLEER.

Concerning this clone: This sample also contains other DNA sequences that code for the same CDR3. The chain links TRBV5-1 to TRBJ1-6; D is perhaps TRBD1 (6 bases). V lost 0 bases to trimming and J lost 9 bases, with 13 bases between them. The CDR3 has 15 amino acids. Germline CDR1 reads SGHRS; CDR2 reads YFSETQ. CDR3 bases: TGCGCCAGCAGCTTGGCAGGGCAGGGGCGTTCACCCCTCCACTTT. It is translated as CASSLAGQGRSPLHF.

The V call is TRBV7-9, the J call TRBJ2-1, with 8 bases matching TRBD2. This CDR3 contains 14 residues. Germline loops: CDR1 SEHNR, CDR2 FQNEAQ (reference sequence). Unmatched junction bases numbered 5, after V lost 5 bases and J lost 5 bases. For the CDR3, the DNA is TGTGCCAGCAGCCTCATAGCGGGGAACAATGAGCAGTTCTTC. Its translation: CASSLIAGNNEQFF. The full variable domain, completed using reference TRBV7-9 and TRBJ2-1, is DTGVSQNPRHKITKRGQNVTFRCDPISEHNRLYWYRQTLGQGPEFLTYFQNEAQLEKSRLLSDRFSAERPKGSFSTLEIQRTEQGDSAMYLCASSLIAGNNEQFFGPGTRLTVL.